This T cell receptor (beta chain) came from a study of shared clonotypes between healthy human individuals. General study findings and limits: In contrast to clonotypes shared by all four donors, non-shared clonotypes had lower generation probabilities.

Germline assignment: CDR1 SGHRS and CDR2 YFSETQ. Trimming took off 4 bases at V and 7 bases at J, with 12 bases between the two ends. The CDR3 extends over 13 amino acids. Measured with immunoSEQ multiplex PCR; TCRdb has only the in-frame clones, and not every one. In the table there are a few million clones, 80% to 95% of which are singletons. This clone has more than one count but fewer than ten. Its matching antigen is unknown. Source material: naive CD4+ T cells from PBMCs. Described subset: CD45RA+ positively selected. The source of this sequence is a man aged 18-30 years in good health. Some clones in this sample may be carry-over from other donors' samples. The J gene is TRBJ1-5, the V gene TRBV5-1; D gene uncertain. CDR3 residues: CASSISPDQPQHF. DNA for the CDR3: TGCGCCAGCAGCATATCCCCCGACCAGCCCCAGCATTTT. The full variable domain, rest sourced from reference TRBV5-1 and TRBJ1-5, is KAGVTQTPRYLIKTRGQQVTLSCSPISGHRSVSWYQQTPGQGLQFLFEYFSETQRNKGNFPGRFSGRQFSNSRSEMNVSTLELGDSALYLCASSISPDQPQHFGDGTRLSIL.